The rows below give T cell receptor beta chains drawn from one sample of a study of Ad26.COV2.S vaccination and SARS-CoV-2 variants. The table came from immunoSEQ multiplex PCR; TCRdb's copy has only in-frame clones and leaves some out. Altogether about 350,000 clones are present, 86% being singletons, with the ten largest covering around 10%. Sequencing used peripheral blood, obtained in a trial of Ad26.COV2.S vaccine versus placebo. The receptors shown here come from a person between 18 and 59 years old who received the Ad26.COV2.S COVID-19 vaccine or a placebo. The CDR3 runs from the conserved cysteine through the conserved F or W. The D gene is left open where the match is weak. Some rows have no size entry. The others give once, few or many, or a class for an expanded clone.

j_gene,abundance,d_gene,v_gene,CDR3aa,CDR3nt
TRBJ2-1,-,TRBD2,TRBV19,CASSIPGLAGFYNEQFF,TGTGCCAGTAGTATTCCGGGACTAGCGGGTTTTTACAATGAGCAGTTCTTC
TRBJ1-6,few,TRBD1,TRBV7-9,CASSLEGANSPLHF,TGTGCCAGCAGCTTAGAGGGGGCAAATTCACCCCTCCACTTT
TRBJ2-1,-,-,TRBV11-2,CASSPGTSADEQFF,TGTGCCAGCAGCCCCGGGACCTCGGCCGATGAGCAGTTCTTC
TRBJ2-7,-,-,TRBV7-9,CASSQGTLEQYF,TGTGCCAGCAGCCAAGGGACATTAGAGCAGTACTTC
TRBJ1-1,-,-,TRBV3-1/TRBV3-2,CASSPFAGSDTEAFF,TGTGCCAGCAGCCCTTTTGCAGGGTCGGACACTGAAGCTTTCTTT
TRBJ2-2,-,TRBD1,TRBV11-2,CASSLGTGRTGELFF,TGTGCCAGCAGCCTAGGGACAGGGCGGACCGGGGAGCTGTTTTTT
TRBJ1-4,-,-,TRBV27,CASSLSGLNEKLFF,TGTGCCAGCAGTTTATCGGGCCTAAATGAAAAACTGTTTTTT
TRBJ2-2,-,TRBD1,TRBV5-1,CASSFGTVNTGELFF,TGCGCCAGCAGCTTTGGGACAGTGAACACCGGGGAGCTGTTTTTT
TRBJ1-1,-,TRBD1,TRBV6-5,CASSRDRGSEAFF,TGTGCCAGCAGCCGGGACAGGGGATCTGAAGCTTTCTTT
TRBJ2-7,-,-,TRBV30,CAWSRTGVGEQYF,TGTGCCTGGAGTCGGACGGGAGTCGGTGAGCAGTACTTC
TRBJ1-5,-,-,TRBV28,CASSTIGLGEVQPQHF,TGTGCCAGCAGTACCATCGGACTGGGGGAAGTACAGCCCCAGCATTTT
TRBJ1-4,-,-,TRBV9,CASSAAQGRGNEKLFF,TGTGCCAGCAGCGCCGCTCAGGGGCGGGGTAATGAAAAACTGTTTTTT
TRBJ2-5,once,TRBD2,TRBV3-1/TRBV3-2,CASTLAGVGETQYF,TGTGCCAGCACCCTAGCGGGAGTGGGAGAGACCCAGTACTTC
TRBJ1-5,many,-,TRBV19,CASSIRLGNQPQHF,TGTGCCAGTAGTATAAGGCTGGGCAATCAGCCCCAGCATTTT
TRBJ2-3,-,TRBD2,TRBV7-2,CASSHWTSGGGDTQYF,TGTGCCAGCAGCCACTGGACTAGCGGGGGTGGAGATACGCAGTATTTT
TRBJ2-5,-,-,TRBV24-1,CATSDRSVLETQYF,TGTGCCACCAGTGACCGTAGCGTGTTGGAGACCCAGTACTTC
TRBJ1-5,-,TRBD1,TRBV28,CASSRGGRLSNQPQHF,TGTGCCAGCAGCAGGGGGGGCCGGTTAAGCAATCAGCCCCAGCATTTT
TRBJ2-3,-,-,TRBV3-1/TRBV3-2,CASSQGGSFRTDTQYF,TGTGCCAGCAGCCAAGGCGGGTCTTTCCGCACAGATACGCAGTATTTT
TRBJ2-7,-,-,TRBV7-6,CASSLGWDGVYEQYF,TGTGCCAGCAGCTTAGGTTGGGATGGGGTCTACGAGCAGTACTTC
TRBJ2-1,-,-,TRBV27,CASSDRPPYNEQFF,TGTGCCAGCAGCGACAGGCCCCCCTACAATGAGCAGTTCTTC
TRBJ1-5,-,-,TRBV28,CASSPGQPWQPQHF,TGTGCCAGCAGTCCCGGACAGCCTTGGCAGCCCCAGCATTTT
TRBJ2-1,-,-,TRBV6-1,CASSELRGFSYNEQFF,TGTGCCAGCAGTGAATTGAGGGGATTTTCCTACAATGAGCAGTTCTTC
TRBJ1-6,-,-,TRBV7-9,CASSSVYVGSPLHF,TGTGCCAGCAGCTCCGTTTATGTCGGTTCACCCCTCCACTTT
TRBJ2-5,-,-,TRBV7-2,CASSRFWGRGETQYF,TGTGCCAGCAGCCGCTTTTGGGGGCGCGGGGAGACCCAGTACTTC
TRBJ2-3,-,TRBD1,TRBV7-8,CASSQQGARDTQYF,TGTGCCAGCAGCCAACAGGGGGCGCGGGATACGCAGTATTTT
TRBJ1-5,-,TRBD1,TRBV10-3,CAAQQGSGNQPQHF,TGTGCCGCCCAACAGGGGAGCGGCAATCAGCCCCAGCATTTT
TRBJ2-1,few,TRBD2,TRBV9,CASSVALLAGHEQFF,TGTGCCAGCAGCGTAGCTTTGCTAGCGGGCCATGAGCAGTTCTTC
TRBJ2-5,-,TRBD2,TRBV7-2,CASSPGGAIQETQYF,TGTGCCAGCAGCCCGGGGGGGGCCATCCAAGAGACCCAGTACTTC